Presented here are 4 T cell receptor beta chains from one specimen sequenced in a study of blood T cells in healthy people across ages. Alongside a J-beta primer mix, a sample-barcoded 5' primer served in a second PCR lasting about 7 to 12 cycles. TCRdb recomputed calls from the 5' RACE reads with MiXCR, one row per CDR3 protein. The table has roughly 1.7 million distinct CDR3 sequences, approximately 32% seen once. The sequencing sample was made of blood. Receptors originate from a woman in her twenties or thirties in good health.

CDR3 bases: TGTGCCAGCAGCGTAGGTAGTAACACGGGAGACACCGGGGAGCTGTTTTTT. Its translation is CASSVGSNTGDTGELFF. The V gene is TRBV9, the J gene TRBJ2-2, with D possibly matching TRBD2 (6 bases). CDR1 is SGDLS and CDR2 is YYNGEE in the germline V gene. With 0 bases removed from V and 3 bases from J, the gap between germline ends came to 15 bases. The CDR3 totals 17 residues.

V usage is TRBV11-2 and J usage is TRBJ2-1; 9 bases align to TRBD1. The CDR3 consists of 14 residues. Germline values: CDR1 SGHAT, CDR2 FQNNGV. J was trimmed by 7 bases and V by 8 bases; bases with no gene match: 9. The CDR3 nucleotides are TGTGCCAGCGGCCTGGGACAGGGAAGGAATGAGCAGTTCTTC. It is translated as CASGLGQGRNEQFF.

This rearrangement joins TRBV5-1 to TRBJ2-7; 7 bases are shared with TRBD1. Germline lookup yields CDR1 SGHRS and CDR2 YFSETQ. The CDR3 sequence is 15 residues long. V lost 4 bases and J lost 0; bases outside the gene matches: 7. The CDR3 is CASSPTGQFSYEQYF. The DNA for the CDR3 is TGCGCCAGCAGCCCAACGGGACAGTTCTCCTACGAGCAGTACTTC.

In its sample, this clonotype was seen once. The rearrangement joins TRBV20-1 to TRBJ2-1; the D gene is possibly TRBD2 (6 bases). V lost 5 bases and J lost 6, with 11 bases in between. This CDR3 comprises 12 residues. Looked up from germline, CDR1 is DFQATT and CDR2 is SNEGSKA (reference sequence). The CDR3 is CSALREPNEQFF. CDR3 bases: TGCAGTGCTCTTCGGGAGCCCAATGAGCAGTTCTTC.